This T cell receptor beta chain was obtained from a study of shared clonotypes between healthy human individuals. Each replicate PCR on the sorted subsets used about 220 ng DNA (roughly 32,000 T cell genomes). Profiled with immunoSEQ multiplex PCR; TCRdb holds only in-frame clones, not every one. The sample carries hundreds of thousands of clones, less than 80% recorded once. Germline CDR1 SGHDN, CDR2 FVKESK. The CDR3 runs 15 residues. V gave up 4 bases and J gave up 10 bases; unmatched junction bases: 11. All of the donors resided in Nashville, Tennessee, and each was a Caucasian adult. The chain uses TRBV14 and TRBJ2-1; 9 bases are a match to TRBD2. Material: memory CD4+ T cells sorted from blood. Subset here: CD45RA-negative fraction. The source is a woman aged 30 to 39 in good health. This CDR3 is CASSLGTSFVREQFF. In DNA, the CDR3 is TGTGCCAGCAGCCTCGGGACTAGCTTCGTTCGGGAGCAGTTCTTC.